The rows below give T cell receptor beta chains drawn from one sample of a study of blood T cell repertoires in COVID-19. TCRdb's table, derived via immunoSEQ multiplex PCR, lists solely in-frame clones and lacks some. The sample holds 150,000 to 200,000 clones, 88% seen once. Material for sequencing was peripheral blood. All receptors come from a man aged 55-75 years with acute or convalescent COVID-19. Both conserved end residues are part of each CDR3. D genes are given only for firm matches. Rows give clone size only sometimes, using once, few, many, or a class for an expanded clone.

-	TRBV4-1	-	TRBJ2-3	CASSQDGTSTDTQYF	TGCGCCAGCAGCCAAGACGGGACTAGCACAGATACGCAGTATTTT
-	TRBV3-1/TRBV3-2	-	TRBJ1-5	CASSQAGGNQPQHF	TGTGCCAGCAGCCAAGCGGGGGGCAATCAGCCCCAGCATTTT
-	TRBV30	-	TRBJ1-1	CAWSVTFRGVRNTEAFF	TGTGCCTGGAGTGTAACTTTCCGGGGGGTGAGGAACACTGAAGCTTTCTTT
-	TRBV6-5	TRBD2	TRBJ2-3	CATRAGGGRADTQYF	TGTGCCACCAGGGCCGGCGGGGGACGGGCAGATACGCAGTATTTT
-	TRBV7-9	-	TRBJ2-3	CASSPSRGQSTDTQYF	TGTGCCAGCAGCCCGTCCAGGGGACAAAGTACAGATACGCAGTATTTT
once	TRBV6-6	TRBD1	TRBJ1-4	CASSLFGQGALFF	TGTGCCAGCAGTCTTTTCGGACAGGGTGCACTGTTTTTT
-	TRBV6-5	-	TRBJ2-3	CASSYSSQYKDTQYF	TGTGCCAGCAGTTACTCGTCACAGTACAAAGATACGCAGTATTTT
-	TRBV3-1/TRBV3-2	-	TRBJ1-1	CASSQAGGLLMNTEAFF	TGTGCCAGCAGCCAAGCTGGAGGACTATTAATGAACACTGAAGCTTTCTTT
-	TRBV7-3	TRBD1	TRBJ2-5	CASSLNGGGQETQYF	TGTGCCAGCAGTCTAAACGGTGGGGGACAGGAGACCCAGTACTTC
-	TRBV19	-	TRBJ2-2	CASSIPGRSTGELFF	TGTGCCAGTAGTATACCAGGGAGGAGCACCGGGGAGCTGTTTTTT
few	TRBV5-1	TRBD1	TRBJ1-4	CASSLEAGGSNEKLFF	TGCGCCAGCAGCTTGGAAGCAGGGGGATCTAATGAAAAACTGTTTTTT
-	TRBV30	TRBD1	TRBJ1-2	CAWIVGGTGYTF	TGTGCCTGGATCGTAGGGGGCACTGGCTACACCTTC
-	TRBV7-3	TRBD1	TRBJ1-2	CASSPITGALVF	TGTGCCAGCAGCCCTATTACAGGGGCTCTAGTCTTC
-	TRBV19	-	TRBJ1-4	CASKQATNEKLFF	TGTGCCAGCAAACAGGCAACTAATGAAAAACTGTTTTTT
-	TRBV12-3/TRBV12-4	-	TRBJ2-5	CASSLAETQYF	TGTGCCAGCAGTCTGGCAGAGACCCAGTACTTC
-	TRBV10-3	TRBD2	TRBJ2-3	CATLGSGGEADTQYF	TGTGCCACCCTAGGGAGCGGGGGGGAGGCAGATACGCAGTATTTT
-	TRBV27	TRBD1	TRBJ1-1	CASSMGQGATEAFF	TGTGCCAGCAGTATGGGACAGGGGGCAACTGAAGCTTTCTTT
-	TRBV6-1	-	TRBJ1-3	CASSDQGNTIYF	TGTGCCAGCAGTGATCAGGGAAACACCATATATTTT
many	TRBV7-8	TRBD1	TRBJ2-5	CASSLEAGGAGETQYF	TGTGCCAGCAGCTTAGAGGCAGGGGGCGCCGGTGAGACCCAGTACTTC
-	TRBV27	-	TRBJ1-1	CASSSSRAGRNTEAFF	TGTGCCAGCAGCAGTTCAAGGGCGGGGCGGAACACTGAAGCTTTCTTT
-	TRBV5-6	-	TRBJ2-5	CASSLFYANQGLQETQYF	TGTGCCAGCAGCTTGTTTTATGCAAACCAGGGGCTACAAGAGACCCAGTACTTC
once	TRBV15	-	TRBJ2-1	CATSRDRGSYNEQFF	TGTGCCACCAGCAGAGACAGGGGATCATACAATGAGCAGTTCTTC
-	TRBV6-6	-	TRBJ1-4	CASSYSQGREKLFF	TGTGCCAGCAGTTACAGCCAGGGTCGGGAAAAACTGTTTTTT
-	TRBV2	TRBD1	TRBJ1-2	CASNRQGRDGYTF	TGTGCCAGCAACCGACAGGGGAGGGATGGCTACACCTTC
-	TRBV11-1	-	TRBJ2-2	CASSLGTPNTGELFF	TGTGCCAGCAGCTTAGGGACACCGAACACCGGGGAGCTGTTTTTT
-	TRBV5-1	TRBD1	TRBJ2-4	CASSLAPGTGANIQYF	TGCGCCAGCAGCTTGGCCCCCGGGACAGGGGCGAACATTCAGTACTTC
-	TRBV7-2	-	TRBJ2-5	CASRSVLRTQYF	TGTGCCAGCAGGTCCGTACTGAGGACCCAGTACTTC
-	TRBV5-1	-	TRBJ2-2	CASRTDMGRAGELFF	TGCGCCAGCAGAACCGACATGGGGCGAGCCGGGGAGCTGTTTTTT
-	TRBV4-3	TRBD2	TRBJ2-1	CASSQAGRGGRSYNEQFF	TGCGCCAGCAGCCAAGCCGGCCGCGGGGGGCGCTCCTACAATGAGCAGTTCTTC
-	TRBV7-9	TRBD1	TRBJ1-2	CASSPDRGAGYTF	TGTGCCAGCAGCCCTGACAGGGGGGCTGGCTACACCTTC
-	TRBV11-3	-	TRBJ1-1	CASSRQGTVMNTEAFF	TGTGCCAGCAGCCGTCAGGGGACCGTTATGAACACTGAAGCTTTCTTT
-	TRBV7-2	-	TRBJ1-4	CASSLAQGEKLFF	TGTGCCAGCAGCTTAGCGCAGGGCGAAAAACTGTTTTTT
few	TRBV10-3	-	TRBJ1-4	CAISARGGATNEKLFF	TGTGCCATCAGTGCCCGGGGGGGGGCAACTAATGAAAAACTGTTTTTT
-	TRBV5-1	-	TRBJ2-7	CASRITDYEQYF	TGCGCCAGCAGGATAACAGACTACGAGCAGTACTTC
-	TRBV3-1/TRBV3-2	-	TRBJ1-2	CASSHRGEDYGYTF	TGTGCCAGCAGCCATCGGGGGGAGGACTATGGCTACACCTTC
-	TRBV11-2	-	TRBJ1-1	CASSLIRQVKAFF	TGTGCCAGCAGCCTTATTCGACAGGTGAAAGCTTTCTTT
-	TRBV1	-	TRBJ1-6	CTSSQVRSGAGSPLHF	TGCACCAGCAGCCAAGTTCGGTCAGGGGCCGGGTCACCCCTCCACTTT
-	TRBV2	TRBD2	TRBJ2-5	CASSPGTTRGETQYF	TGTGCCAGCAGTCCCGGGACTACGCGCGGGGAGACCCAGTACTTC
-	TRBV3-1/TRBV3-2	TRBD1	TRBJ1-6	CASSQQTGNSPLHF	TGTGCCAGCAGCCAACAGACAGGGAATTCACCCCTCCACTTT
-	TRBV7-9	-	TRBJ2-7	CASSLKGGDHYEQYF	TGTGCCAGCAGCTTAAAGGGGGGGGACCACTACGAGCAGTACTTC
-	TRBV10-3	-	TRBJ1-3	CAISADRTSGNTIYF	TGTGCCATCAGCGCTGACAGGACCTCTGGAAACACCATATATTTT
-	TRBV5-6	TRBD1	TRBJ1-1	CASSPDRGRMNTEAFF	TGTGCCAGCAGCCCGGACAGGGGGCGGATGAACACTGAAGCTTTCTTT
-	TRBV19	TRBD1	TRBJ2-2	CASSPNWTGRTGELFF	TGTGCCAGTAGTCCTAACTGGACAGGGAGAACCGGGGAGCTGTTTTTT
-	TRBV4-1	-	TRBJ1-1	CASSQGRTWNTEAFF	TGCGCCAGCAGCCAAGGTAGGACTTGGAACACTGAAGCTTTCTTT
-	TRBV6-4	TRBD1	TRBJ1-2	CASSDVGGVGGYTF	TGTGCCAGCAGTGACGTAGGGGGCGTTGGCGGCTACACCTTC
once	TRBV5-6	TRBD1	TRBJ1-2	CASSKETGARGYTF	TGTGCCAGCAGCAAAGAGACAGGGGCTCGTGGCTACACCTTC
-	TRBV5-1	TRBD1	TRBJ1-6	CASSSTGTGGSPLHF	TGCGCCAGCAGCTCGACCGGGACAGGGGGTTCACCCCTCCACTTT
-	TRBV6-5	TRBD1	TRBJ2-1	CASSYPGTGGNEQFF	TGTGCCAGCAGTTACCCCGGGACAGGGGGCAATGAGCAGTTCTTC
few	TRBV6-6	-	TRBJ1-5	CASSHPAGLNQPQHF	TGTGCCAGCAGTCACCCCGCAGGCCTTAATCAGCCCCAGCATTTT